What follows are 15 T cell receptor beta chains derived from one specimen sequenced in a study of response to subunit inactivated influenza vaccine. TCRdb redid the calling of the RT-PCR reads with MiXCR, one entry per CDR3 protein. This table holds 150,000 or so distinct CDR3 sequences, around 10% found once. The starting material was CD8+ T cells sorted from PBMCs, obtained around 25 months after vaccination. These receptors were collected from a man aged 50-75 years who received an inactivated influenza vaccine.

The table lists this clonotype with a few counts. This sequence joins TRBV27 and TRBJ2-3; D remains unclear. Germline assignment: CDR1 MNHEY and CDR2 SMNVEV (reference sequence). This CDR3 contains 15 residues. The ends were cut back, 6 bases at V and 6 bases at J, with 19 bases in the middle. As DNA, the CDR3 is TGTGCCAGCAGCCTTCTACAGTTCGCCAGGGATACGCAGTATTTT. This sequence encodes CASSLLQFARDTQYF.

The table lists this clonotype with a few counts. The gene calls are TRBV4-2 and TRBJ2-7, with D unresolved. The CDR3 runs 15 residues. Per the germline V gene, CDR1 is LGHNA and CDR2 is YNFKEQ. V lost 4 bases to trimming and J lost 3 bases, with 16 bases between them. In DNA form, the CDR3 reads TGTGCCAGCAGCCCCTTTGGTGTGGAACACTACGAGCAGTACTTC. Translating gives CASSPFGVEHYEQYF.

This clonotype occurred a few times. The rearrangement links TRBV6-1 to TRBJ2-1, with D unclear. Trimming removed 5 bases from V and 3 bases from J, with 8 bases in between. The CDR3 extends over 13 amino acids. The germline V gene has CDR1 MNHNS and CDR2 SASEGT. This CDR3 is CASSRTFYNEQFF. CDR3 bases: TGTGCCAGCAGTCGAACCTTCTACAATGAGCAGTTCTTC.

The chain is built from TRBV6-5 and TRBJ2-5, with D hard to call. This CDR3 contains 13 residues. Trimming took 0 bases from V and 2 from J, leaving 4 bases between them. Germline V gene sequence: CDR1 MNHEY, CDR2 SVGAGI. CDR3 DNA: TGTGCCAGCAGTTACTCCCTACAAGAGACCCAGTACTTC. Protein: CASSYSLQETQYF.

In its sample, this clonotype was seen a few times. Written as DNA, the CDR3 is TGTGCCATCATGCGGGACACCGGGGAGCTGTTTTTT. Translated: CAIMRDTGELFF. This rearrangement joins TRBV10-3 to TRBJ2-2; tentative D call: TRBD2 (5 bases). CDR1 is ENHRY, CDR2 SYGVKD, per germline. This CDR3 spans 12 amino acids. The V end was cut by 7 bases, the J end by 3 bases, with 6 bases between.

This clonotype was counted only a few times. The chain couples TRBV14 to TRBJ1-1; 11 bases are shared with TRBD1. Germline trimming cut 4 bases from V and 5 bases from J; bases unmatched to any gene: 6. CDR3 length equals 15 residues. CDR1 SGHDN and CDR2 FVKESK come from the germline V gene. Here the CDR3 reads CASSPRDRGITEAFF. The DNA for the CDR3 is TGTGCCAGCAGCCCCCGGGACAGGGGGATAACTGAAGCTTTCTTT.

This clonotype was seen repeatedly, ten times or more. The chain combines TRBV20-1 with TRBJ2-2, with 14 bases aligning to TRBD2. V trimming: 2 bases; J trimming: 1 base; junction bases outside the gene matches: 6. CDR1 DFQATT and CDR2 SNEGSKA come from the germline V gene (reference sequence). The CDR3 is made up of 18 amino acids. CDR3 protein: CSARSRLAGGLNTGELFF. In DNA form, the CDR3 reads TGCAGTGCTAGAAGCCGACTAGCGGGGGGGCTGAACACCGGGGAGCTGTTTTTT.

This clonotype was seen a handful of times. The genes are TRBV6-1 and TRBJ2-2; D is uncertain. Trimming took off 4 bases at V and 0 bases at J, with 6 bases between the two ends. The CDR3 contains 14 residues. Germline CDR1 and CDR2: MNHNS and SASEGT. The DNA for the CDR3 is TGTGCCAGCAGTGCCACAACGAACACCGGGGAGCTGTTTTTT. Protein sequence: CASSATTNTGELFF.

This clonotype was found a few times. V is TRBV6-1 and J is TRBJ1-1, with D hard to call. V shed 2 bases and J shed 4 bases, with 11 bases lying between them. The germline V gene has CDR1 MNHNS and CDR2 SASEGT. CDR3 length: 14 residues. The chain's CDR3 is CASSEPTRGTEAFF. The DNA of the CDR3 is TGTGCCAGCAGTGAACCCACGCGGGGCACTGAAGCTTTCTTT.

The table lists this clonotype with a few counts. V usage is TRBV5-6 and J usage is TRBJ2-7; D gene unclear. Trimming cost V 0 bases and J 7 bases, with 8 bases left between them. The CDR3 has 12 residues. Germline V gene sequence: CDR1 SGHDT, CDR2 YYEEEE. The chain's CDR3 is CASSLGPMEQYF. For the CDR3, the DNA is TGTGCCAGCAGCTTGGGTCCAATGGAGCAGTACTTC.

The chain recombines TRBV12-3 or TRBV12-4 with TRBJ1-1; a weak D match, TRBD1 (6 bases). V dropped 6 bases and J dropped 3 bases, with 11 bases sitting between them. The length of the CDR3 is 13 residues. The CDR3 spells CASSEDRDTEAFF. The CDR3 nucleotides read TGTGCCAGCAGCGAGGACAGAGACACTGAAGCTTTCTTT.

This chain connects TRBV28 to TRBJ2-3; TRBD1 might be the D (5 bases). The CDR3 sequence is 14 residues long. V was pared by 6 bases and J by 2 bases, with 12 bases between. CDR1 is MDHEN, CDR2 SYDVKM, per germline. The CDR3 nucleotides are TGTGCCAGCAGAGAGCCCAGGGACACAGATACGCAGTATTTT. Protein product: CASREPRDTDTQYF.

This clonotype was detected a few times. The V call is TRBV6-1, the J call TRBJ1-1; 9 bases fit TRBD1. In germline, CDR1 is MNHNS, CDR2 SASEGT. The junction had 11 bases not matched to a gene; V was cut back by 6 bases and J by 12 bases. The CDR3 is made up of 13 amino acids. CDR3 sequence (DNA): TGTGCCAGCAGCCTAACAGGGGGCGCGGGGACTTTCTTT. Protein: CASSLTGGAGTFF.

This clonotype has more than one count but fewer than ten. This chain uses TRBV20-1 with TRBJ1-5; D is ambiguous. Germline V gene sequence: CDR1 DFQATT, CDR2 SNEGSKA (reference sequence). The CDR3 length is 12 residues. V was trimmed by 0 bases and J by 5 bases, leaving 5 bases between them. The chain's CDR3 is CSARDFDQPQHF. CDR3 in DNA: TGCAGTGCTAGAGATTTTGATCAGCCCCAGCATTTT.

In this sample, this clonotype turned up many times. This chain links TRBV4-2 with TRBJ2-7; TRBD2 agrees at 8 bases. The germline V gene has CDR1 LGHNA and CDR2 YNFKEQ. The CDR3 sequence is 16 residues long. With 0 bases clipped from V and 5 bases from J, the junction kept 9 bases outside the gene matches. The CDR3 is CASSQDLVAGPHEQYF. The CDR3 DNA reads TGTGCCAGCAGCCAAGATCTAGTAGCGGGACCCCACGAGCAGTACTTC.